One and the same sample provided the 30 T cell receptor beta chains below, sequenced in a study of human T cells and chemical hapten exposure. Stated time point: healthy volunteer bleed at 2 weeks. The starting material, unfractionated whole blood, was used for total RNA extraction. TCRdb independently ran MiXCR on the RACE reads; one entry per CDR3 protein. Among under 95,000 distinct CDR3 sequences listed, 8.5% to 9% were seen once. Specimen: whole blood. Every receptor here comes from a female donor in good health. Some clones in this sample may be carry-over from other donors' samples.

This clonotype was detected a few times. This rearrangement joins TRBV28 to TRBJ2-7; D gene unclear. Germline-derived CDR1 and CDR2 are MDHEN and SYDVKM. The CDR3 spans 13 residues. V lost 6 bases and J 12 bases, leaving 21 bases between the germline ends. CDR3 in DNA: TGTGCCAGCAGCCATACCACCCCCTCGATGCGGTACTTC. It translates to CASSHTTPSMRYF. The full variable domain, completed using reference TRBV28 and TRBJ2-7, is DVKVTQSSRYLVKRTGEKVFLECVQDMDHENMFWYRQDPGLGLRLIYFSYDVKMKEKGDIPEGYSVSREKKERFSLILESASTNQTSMYLCASSHTTPSMRYFGPGTRLTVT.

This clonotype was found many times. The chain has TRBV4-2 and TRBJ1-4; D is undetermined. Germline V gene lookup returns CDR1 LGHNA and CDR2 YNFKEQ. This CDR3 region has 14 residues. V dropped 1 base and J dropped 5 bases, with 8 bases sitting between them. The CDR3 nucleotides are TGTGCCAGCAGCCAAGGGCGCGGAAATGAAAAACTGTTTTTT. This gives the protein CASSQGRGNEKLFF.

The chain has TRBV3-1 and TRBJ2-2; TRBD1 might be the D (6 bases). The CDR3 consists of 17 residues. The germline gives CDR1 LGHDT, CDR2 YNNKEL (reference sequence). V was pared by 0 bases and J by 7 bases, with 18 bases between. The CDR3 is CASSQERWQGLSGELFF. In nucleotides, the CDR3 is TGTGCCAGCAGCCAAGAACGGTGGCAGGGGTTAAGCGGGGAGCTGTTTTTT.

This clonotype has at least ten counts. The chain joins TRBV2 to TRBJ1-5; TRBD1 matches at 9 bases. The CDR3 runs to 14 residues. Looked up from germline, CDR1 is SNHLY and CDR2 is FYNNEI. V lost 7 bases to trimming and J lost 5 bases; unmatched junction nucleotides: 6. The CDR3: CASTRDRADQPQHF. In nucleotides, the CDR3 is TGTGCCAGCACCAGGGACAGGGCAGATCAGCCCCAGCATTTT.

This clonotype was seen many times. This CDR3 is CSVEGTEANTYEQYF. CDR3 sequence (DNA): TGCAGCGTTGAAGGGACGGAAGCCAATACCTACGAGCAGTACTTC. V gene TRBV29-1 combines with J gene TRBJ2-7; no firm D call. CDR3 length equals 15 residues. Trimming removed 1 base from V and 2 bases from J, with 15 bases in between. Germline V gene sequence: CDR1 SQVTM, CDR2 ANQGSEA.

This clonotype has ten or more counts. V and J are TRBV4-2 and TRBJ2-1, with D unresolved. CDR1 LGHNA and CDR2 YNFKEQ come from the germline V gene. Trimming took 0 bases from V and 5 from J, leaving 8 bases between them. The CDR3 is 14 residues long. In DNA form, the CDR3 reads TGTGCCAGCAGCCAAGATTTGGAGAACAATGAGCAGTTCTTC. It is translated as CASSQDLENNEQFF.

This clonotype was counted ten times or more. The chain joins TRBV7-2 to TRBJ2-1; 10 bases match TRBD2. V dropped 5 bases and J dropped 7; count of bases not matched to a gene: 11. The CDR3 length is 16 residues. Germline loops: CDR1 SGHTA, CDR2 FQGNSA. Here the CDR3 DNA reads TGTGCCAGCAGCCTCATTAGCGGGAGGAGGGGGAATGAGCAGTTCTTC. Residues: CASSLISGRRGNEQFF.

The chain employs TRBV29-1 and TRBJ2-1; 12 nucleotides match TRBD2. V was pared by 5 bases and J by 8 bases, with 4 bases of the junction left unmatched. Germline assignment: CDR1 SQVTM and CDR2 ANQGSEA. The CDR3 is made up of 13 amino acids. CDR3 sequence reads: CSVHGLAGYEQFF. CDR3 coding DNA: TGCAGCGTTCACGGACTAGCGGGATATGAGCAGTTCTTC.

This clonotype was counted at least ten times. The chain joins TRBV7-6 to TRBJ1-5; 10 bases are a match to TRBD1. The trim removed 1 base at V and 3 bases at J, leaving 3 bases unmatched. Germline V lookup: CDR1 SGHVS, CDR2 FNYEAQ. The CDR3 loop spans 16 amino acids. In nucleotides, the CDR3 is TGTGCCAGCAGCTTAGGACAGGGGGCGATCAATCAGCCCCAGCATTTT. It codes for CASSLGQGAINQPQHF.

This clonotype appeared many times. The chain has TRBV29-1 and TRBJ2-7, with 7 positions matching TRBD2. CDR1 SQVTM and CDR2 ANQGSEA come from the germline V gene. With 4 bases clipped from V and 6 bases from J, the junction kept 6 bases outside the gene matches. This CDR3 contains 12 residues. The CDR3 DNA is TGCAGCGTTGGACTAGCACGGGGCGAGCAGTACTTC. Translation gives CSVGLARGEQYF.

V gene TRBV12-5 combines with J gene TRBJ2-1, with 7 bases aligning to TRBD2. CDR3 size: 13 residues. Germline CDR1 and CDR2: LGHNT and FRNRAP. V trimming: 7 bases; J trimming: 8 bases; junction bases outside the gene matches: 8. The CDR3 loop reads CASARPLADEQFF. CDR3 sequence (DNA): TGTGCTAGTGCCCGGCCCCTAGCGGATGAGCAGTTCTTC.

The sample holds a few counts of this clonotype. V gene TRBV6-5 combines with J gene TRBJ2-3; 7 bases match TRBD1. Germline loops: CDR1 MNHEY, CDR2 SVGAGI. This CDR3 is 12 amino acids long. Trimming at V came to 10 bases and at J to 3 bases, leaving 4 bases not matched to a gene. Here the CDR3 reads CATRGTTDTQYF. CDR3 DNA: TGTGCCACCAGGGGGACAACAGATACGCAGTATTTT.

This clonotype was detected ten times or more. The V and J genes are TRBV2 and TRBJ1-2; the D is unclear. V shed 6 bases and J shed 2 bases, with 10 bases lying between them. This CDR3 is 13 amino acids long. Germline values: CDR1 SNHLY, CDR2 FYNNEI. The CDR3 DNA reads as TGTGCCAGCAGCCGGGCCCTAAACTATGGCTACACCTTC. This sequence encodes CASSRALNYGYTF.

This clonotype has a handful of counts. The V and J genes are TRBV6-2 or TRBV6-3 and TRBJ2-7; D gene ambiguous. The V end was cut by 0 bases, the J end by 2 bases, with 11 bases between. The germline V gene encodes CDR1 MNHEY and CDR2 SVGEGT. This CDR3 has 15 amino acids. The CDR3 protein is CASSYSNSGAYEQYF. In DNA, the CDR3 is TGTGCCAGCAGTTACTCGAATTCAGGTGCCTACGAGCAGTACTTC.

For this clonotype: A single base separates this from a much larger clone, so it may be a read error. V usage is TRBV24-1 and J usage is TRBJ2-5, with 9 bases lining up with TRBD2. CDR1 KGHDR and CDR2 SFDVKD come from the germline V gene. The CDR3 length is 18 residues. After removal of 0 bases from V and 7 bases from J, the junction contained 14 bases not matched to a gene. CDR3 in amino acids: CATSDLQGVAGVGGTQYF. The CDR3 coding sequence is TGTGCCACCAGTGATTTGCAAGGGGTAGCGGGAGTAGGAGGGACCCAGTACTTC.

The table lists this clonotype with many counts. The CDR3 here is CSAKLQDRDYGYTF. CDR3 coding DNA: TGCAGTGCTAAACTCCAAGACAGAGACTATGGCTACACCTTC. The chain combines TRBV20-1 with TRBJ1-2, with D perhaps matching TRBD1 (5 bases). Germline V gives CDR1 DFQATT, CDR2 SNEGSKA (reference sequence). This CDR3 comprises 14 residues. V lost 4 bases to trimming and J lost 3 bases, with 15 bases between them.

A note on this clonotype: The conserved phenylalanine or tryptophan normally closing the CDR3 is absent here, so this likely arose from a read error. This sequence joins TRBV7-2 and TRBJ2-1, with no clear D. The length of the CDR3 is 13 residues. The germline V gene encodes CDR1 SGHTA and CDR2 FQGNSA. The V and J ends lost 1 base and 4 bases respectively, with 5 bases between them. The CDR3 region is CASSLVQYNEQFL. In nucleotides, the CDR3 is TGTGCCAGCAGCTTAGTTCAATACAATGAGCAGTTCCTC.

In its sample, this clonotype was seen many times. The chain has TRBV20-1 and TRBJ1-2, with D possibly TRBD1 on 6 matching bases. Germline V lookup: CDR1 DFQATT, CDR2 SNEGSKA (reference sequence). The CDR3 length is 11 residues. The germline V and J ends were trimmed by 6 bases and 8 bases, with 13 bases remaining between them. DNA of the CDR3: TGCAGTGCCCGAGGGGGGCCGGGCTACACCTTC. It translates to CSARGGPGYTF.

V is TRBV6-1 and J is TRBJ2-1, with a tentative D call TRBD1 (6 bases). Trimming took 10 bases from V and 4 from J, leaving 17 bases between them. The CDR3 consists of 14 residues. The germline gives CDR1 MNHNS, CDR2 SASEGT. In DNA, the CDR3 is TGTGCCACCGAGACAGGTGTGAAGTACAATGAGCAGTTCTTC. Amino acids: CATETGVKYNEQFF.

The chain employs TRBV19 and TRBJ1-5; D unclear. Trimming removed 4 bases at V and 4 bases at J, with 11 bases between. CDR3 length equals 14 residues. Germline assignment: CDR1 LNHDA and CDR2 SQIVND (reference sequence). The CDR3 DNA reads as TGTGCCAGTAGTACCGACCGTCCTAATCAGCCCCAGCATTTT. Its translation: CASSTDRPNQPQHF.

This chain connects TRBV3-1 to TRBJ2-3, with TRBD2 identical over 15 bases. Germline V lookup: CDR1 LGHDT, CDR2 YNNKEL (reference sequence). The CDR3 contains 18 residues. The junction had 6 bases not matched to a gene; V was cut back by 4 bases and J by 1 base. DNA of the CDR3: TGTGCCAGCAGCCTCGGACTAGCGGGAGGGTCCGGCACAGATACGCAGTATTTT. This codes for CASSLGLAGGSGTDTQYF.

The rearrangement links TRBV20-1 to TRBJ1-5; D not resolved. Germline CDR1 is DFQATT and CDR2 is SNEGSKA (reference sequence). The CDR3 sequence is 15 residues long. V lost 0 bases and J lost 6, with 15 bases in between. The CDR3 spells CSARDRSQVVQPQHF. CDR3 DNA sequence: TGCAGTGCTAGAGATCGGAGCCAGGTCGTTCAGCCCCAGCATTTT.

This clonotype came up a few times. The CDR3 here is CAWSSGQRVDTQYF. CDR3 coding DNA: TGTGCCTGGAGTTCGGGACAGAGGGTCGATACGCAGTATTTT. The chain has TRBV30 and TRBJ2-3, with TRBD1 matching 7 bases. The germline V gene has CDR1 GTSNPN and CDR2 SVGIG (reference sequence). The CDR3 is 14 amino acids. Trimming at V came to 2 bases and at J to 6 bases, leaving 8 bases not matched to a gene. The variable domain in full, with the rest retrieved from reference TRBV30 and TRBJ2-3, is SQTIHQWPATLVQPVGSPLSLECTVEGTSNPNLYWYRQAAGRGLQLLFYSVGIGQISSEVPQNLSASRPQDRQFILSSKKLLLSDSGFYLCAWSSGQRVDTQYFGPGTRLTVL.

This clonotype was seen only a few times. J is TRBJ2-7 and V is TRBV29-1; 9 nucleotides match TRBD1. Germline V lookup: CDR1 SQVTM, CDR2 ANQGSEA. The CDR3 consists of 16 residues. Germline trimming cut 7 bases from V and 1 base from J; bases unmatched to any gene: 14. CDR3: CSALVRDREFSYEQYF. For the CDR3, the DNA is TGCAGCGCCCTAGTCCGGGACAGGGAATTTTCCTACGAGCAGTACTTC.

This clonotype was picked up many times. The chain couples TRBV28 to TRBJ2-7; 7 positions match TRBD1. V lost 4 bases and J lost 2; bases outside the gene matches: 2. The CDR3 loop spans 13 amino acids. Germline V lookup: CDR1 MDHEN, CDR2 SYDVKM. CDR3 sequence reads: CASSSTGAYEQYF. For the CDR3, the DNA is TGTGCCAGCAGTTCAACAGGGGCCTACGAGCAGTACTTC.

This clonotype was detected many times. This sequence joins TRBV28 and TRBJ1-5; D unresolved. This CDR3 has 13 residues. From germline, CDR1 is MDHEN and CDR2 SYDVKM. Between the trimmed V and J ends, which lost 5 bases and 4 bases, there was a span of 9 bases. CDR3 nucleotides: TGTGCCAGCAGTCGGGATAGGAATCAGCCCCAGCATTTT. This gives the protein CASSRDRNQPQHF.

This clonotype has just a few counts. The chain has TRBV2 and TRBJ1-1; 10 bases map to TRBD1. Germline V gives CDR1 SNHLY, CDR2 FYNNEI. The ends lost 6 bases at V and 4 bases at J; junction bases unmatched: 5. The CDR3 has 14 amino acids. This CDR3 is CASRMDRGSTEAFF. CDR3 DNA: TGTGCCAGCAGGATGGACAGGGGGAGCACTGAAGCTTTCTTT.

This clonotype appeared a few times. The V gene is TRBV4-3, the J gene TRBJ2-3; D unclear. The CDR3 runs to 17 residues. The germline CDR1 and CDR2 sequences are LGHNA and YSLEER. Trimming took off 0 bases at V and 0 bases at J, with 13 bases between the two ends. CDR3 bases: TGCGCCAGCAGCCAAGATGCAGAGCAGTCTAGCACAGATACGCAGTATTTT. Amino acid sequence: CASSQDAEQSSTDTQYF.

This clonotype was counted between two and nine times. The chain recombines TRBV25-1 with TRBJ1-1; 7 bases agree with TRBD1. V was pared by 1 base and J by 5 bases, with 7 bases of the junction left unmatched. CDR1 is MGHDK, CDR2 SYGVNS, per germline. The CDR3 has 15 amino acids. The CDR3: CASSESTGRGTEAFF. CDR3 DNA: TGTGCCAGCAGTGAATCGACAGGGCGGGGGACTGAAGCTTTCTTT.

There are many counts of this clonotype. The genes are TRBV7-9 and TRBJ1-4; D uncertain. CDR1 is SEHNR, CDR2 FQNEAQ, per germline (reference sequence). This CDR3 has 14 residues. Deletions cut 5 bases from V and 8 bases from J, with 15 bases between. The CDR3 DNA is TGTGCCAGCAGCCCGTCGGCCCTAGGGGAAAAACTGTTTTTT. Its protein is CASSPSALGEKLFF.